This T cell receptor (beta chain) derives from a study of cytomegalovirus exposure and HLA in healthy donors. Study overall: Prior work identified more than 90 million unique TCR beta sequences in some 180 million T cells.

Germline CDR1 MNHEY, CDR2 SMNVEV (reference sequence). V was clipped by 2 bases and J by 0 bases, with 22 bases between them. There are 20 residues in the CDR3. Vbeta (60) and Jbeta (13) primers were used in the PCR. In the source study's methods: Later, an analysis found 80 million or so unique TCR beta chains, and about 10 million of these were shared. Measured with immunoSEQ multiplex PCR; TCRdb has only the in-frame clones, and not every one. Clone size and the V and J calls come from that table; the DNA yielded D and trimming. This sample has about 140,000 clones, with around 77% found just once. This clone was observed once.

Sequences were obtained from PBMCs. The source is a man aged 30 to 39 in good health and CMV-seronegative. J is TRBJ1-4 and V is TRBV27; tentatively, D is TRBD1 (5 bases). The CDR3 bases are TGTGCCAGCAGTTTAAGGGCAGGGCATGCAAGATTTGCAACTAATGAAAAACTGTTTTTT. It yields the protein CASSLRAGHARFATNEKLFF.